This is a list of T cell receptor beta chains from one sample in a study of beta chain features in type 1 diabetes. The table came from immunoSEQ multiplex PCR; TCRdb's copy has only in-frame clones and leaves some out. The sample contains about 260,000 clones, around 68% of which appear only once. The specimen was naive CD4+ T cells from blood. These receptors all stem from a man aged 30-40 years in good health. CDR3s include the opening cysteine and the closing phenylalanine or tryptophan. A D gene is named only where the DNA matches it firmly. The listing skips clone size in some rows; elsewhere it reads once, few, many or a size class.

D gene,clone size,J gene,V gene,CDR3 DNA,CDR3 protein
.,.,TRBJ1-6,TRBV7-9,TGTGCCGCCCAACCCCAGGGAAAGAATTCACCCCTCCACTTT,CAAQPQGKNSPLHF
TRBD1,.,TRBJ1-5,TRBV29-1,TGCAGCGTCAGGGACAGCGATCAGCCCCAGCATTTT,CSVRDSDQPQHF
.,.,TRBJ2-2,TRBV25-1,TGTGCCAGCAGTGACAGGGGCACCGGGGAGCTGTTTTTT,CASSDRGTGELFF
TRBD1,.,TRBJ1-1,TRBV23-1,TGCGCCAGCAGTCGAGAATCGTATCCCCACAGGGGTCTCCTAATTCACATGAACACTGAAGCTTTCTTT,CASSRESYPHRGLLIHMNTEAFF
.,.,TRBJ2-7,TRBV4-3,TGCGCCAGCAGCCCAAACCATATGCGCGGGGACGAGCAGTACTTC,CASSPNHMRGDEQYF
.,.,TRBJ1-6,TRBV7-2,TGTGCCAGCAGCTTCGGGAATAAGAATTCACCCCTCCACTTT,CASSFGNKNSPLHF
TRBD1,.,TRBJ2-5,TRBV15,TGTGCCACCAGCAGAGATCCACCTTCCGGGACAGGGTTTGGGGAGACCCAGTACTTC,CATSRDPPSGTGFGETQYF
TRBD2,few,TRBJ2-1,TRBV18,TGTGCCAGCTCACCATTCTCCCAAGCGGGGAACTACAATGAGCAGTTCTTC,CASSPFSQAGNYNEQFF
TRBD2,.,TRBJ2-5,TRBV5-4,TGTGCCAGCAGCGGCCGAAATCGACTAGCGGGAGGGCCAGAGACCCAGTACTTC,CASSGRNRLAGGPETQYF
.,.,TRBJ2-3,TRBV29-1,TGCAGCGTTGAACGGGTCTCAAAGCCGCAGTATTTT,CSVERVSKPQYF
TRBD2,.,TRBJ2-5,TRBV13,TGTGCCAGCAGCTTAAGGACTAGCATTGAGACCCAGTACTTC,CASSLRTSIETQYF
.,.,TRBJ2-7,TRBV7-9,TGTGCCAGCAGCGTAAGGGGCGACGAGCAGTACTTC,CASSVRGDEQYF
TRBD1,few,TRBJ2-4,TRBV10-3,TGTGCCTCAAAGACAGGGTCAGGCAACATTCAGTACTTC,CASKTGSGNIQYF
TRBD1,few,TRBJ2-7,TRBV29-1,TGCAGCGTTACACTGGGACAGTACTACGAGCAGTACTTC,CSVTLGQYYEQYF
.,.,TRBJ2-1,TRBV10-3,TGTGCCATCAGTTCCAAGGACAATGAGCAGTTCTTC,CAISSKDNEQFF
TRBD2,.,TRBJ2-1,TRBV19,TGTGCCAGTAGTATAACACTAGCGGGGGGGCCGATTGAGCAGTTCTTC,CASSITLAGGPIEQFF
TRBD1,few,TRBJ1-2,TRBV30,TGTGCCTGGAAGACAGGGAACTATGGCTACACCTTC,CAWKTGNYGYTF
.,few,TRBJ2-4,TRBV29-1,TGCAGCGTTGAGGGGAGGGCCAAAAACATTCAGTACTTC,CSVEGRAKNIQYF
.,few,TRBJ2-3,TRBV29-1,TGCAGCGTTGCGGGGAAGAACACAGATACGCAGTATTTT,CSVAGKNTDTQYF
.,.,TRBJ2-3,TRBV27,TGTGCCAGCAGGGGCCCGGAGGATACGCAGTATTTT,CASRGPEDTQYF
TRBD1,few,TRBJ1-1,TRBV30,TGTGCCTGGAGTACCCGGGACAGGGAGAACACTGAAGCTTTCTTT,CAWSTRDRENTEAFF
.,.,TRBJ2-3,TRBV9,TGTGCCAGCAGCGTAGCGCCCGGAGATACGCAGTATTTT,CASSVAPGDTQYF
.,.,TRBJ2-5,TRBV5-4,TGTGCCAGCAGTTTGGCTGCGCAGATAGGAGAGACCCAGTACTTC,CASSLAAQIGETQYF
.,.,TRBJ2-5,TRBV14,TGTGCCAGCAGCCAAGAGTCAGTGACCCAGTACTTC,CASSQESVTQYF
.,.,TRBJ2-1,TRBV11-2,TGTGCCAGCAGCCAGGACTCACACAATGAGCAGTTCTTC,CASSQDSHNEQFF
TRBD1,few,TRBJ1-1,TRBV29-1,TGCAGCGGGGCGGAGGGGGCAGTGACTGAAGCTTTCTTT,CSGAEGAVTEAFF
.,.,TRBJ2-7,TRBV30,TGTGCCTCCTCTCGGGACGGCTACGAGCAGTACTTC,CASSRDGYEQYF
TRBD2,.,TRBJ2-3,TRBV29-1,TGCAGCCCCGCCGGAGCGGGAGCAGATACGCAGTATTTT,CSPAGAGADTQYF
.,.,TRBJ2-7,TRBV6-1,TGTGCCAGCAGTGAGGGACATTCCTACGAGCAGTACTTC,CASSEGHSYEQYF
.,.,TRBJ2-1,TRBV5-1,TGCGCCAGCAGCTTGGAGGGCAATGAGCAGTTCTTC,CASSLEGNEQFF
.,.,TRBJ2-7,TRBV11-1,TGTGCCAGCAGCTTAGCGCCGTACAGCTCCTACGAGCAGTACTTC,CASSLAPYSSYEQYF
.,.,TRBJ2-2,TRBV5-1,TGCGCCAGCAGCTTGGAAGGCACCGGGGAGCTGTTTTTT,CASSLEGTGELFF
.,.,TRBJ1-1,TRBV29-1,TGCAGCGTTGTACTAGGGACTGAAGCTTTCTTT,CSVVLGTEAFF
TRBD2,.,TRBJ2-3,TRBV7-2,TGTGCCAGCAGCTCGGGACTAGCCCAAGATACGCAGTATTTT,CASSSGLAQDTQYF
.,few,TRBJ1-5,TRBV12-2,TGTGCAAGTCGCGCAAACAGGGGCAATCAGCCCCAGCATTTT,CASRANRGNQPQHF
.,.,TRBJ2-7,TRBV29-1,TGCAGCGCCTGGCTGGCGGGCCCCTACGAGCAGTACTTC,CSAWLAGPYEQYF
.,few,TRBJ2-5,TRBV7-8,TGTGCCAGCAGCTTAAGCGGGTCCCAAGAGACCCAGTACTTC,CASSLSGSQETQYF
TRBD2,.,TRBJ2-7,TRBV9,TGTGCCAGCAGCGTAGAGTCCGAGCGGGGTCCCTTC,CASSVESERGPF
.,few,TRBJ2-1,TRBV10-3,TGTGCCATCAGTGAGGCCGGAGCGCAGTTCTTC,CAISEAGAQFF
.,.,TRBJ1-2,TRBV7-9,TGTGCCAGCAGCTTACCCGGGTATCGTGGCTACACCTTC,CASSLPGYRGYTF
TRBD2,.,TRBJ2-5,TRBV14,TGTGCCAGCAGCCAAGATTCCCTAGCGGGAGCAGAGACCCAGTACTTC,CASSQDSLAGAETQYF
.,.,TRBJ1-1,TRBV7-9,TGTGCCAGCAGCTTGATGGACGGAGATAGGTTT,CASSLMDGDRF
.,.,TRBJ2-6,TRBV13,TGTGCCAGCAGCCCCCCCCGGGCCAACGTCCTGACTTTC,CASSPPRANVLTF
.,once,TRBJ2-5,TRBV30,TGTGCCTGGAGGGGGACAAAAGAGACCCAGTACTTC,CAWRGTKETQYF
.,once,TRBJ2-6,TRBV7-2,TGTGCCAGCAGCCGCCGACTGAGCTCTGGGGCCAACGTCCTGACTTTC,CASSRRLSSGANVLTF
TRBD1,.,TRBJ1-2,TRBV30,TGTGCCTGGAGTGTACGAGGGACAGGGGTGGGCTACACCTTC,CAWSVRGTGVGYTF
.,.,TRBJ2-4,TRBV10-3,TGTGCCATCAGTGAGTCGACACTCGGGAACATTCAGTACTTC,CAISESTLGNIQYF
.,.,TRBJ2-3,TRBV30,TGTGCCTGGAGTACCACAGATACGCAGTATTTT,CAWSTTDTQYF
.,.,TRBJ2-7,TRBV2,TGTGCCAGCAGTGAACCGGACGGAACCTACGAGCAGTACTTC,CASSEPDGTYEQYF
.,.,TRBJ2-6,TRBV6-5,TGTGCCAGCAGGGACACTGGCTCTGGGGCCAACGTCCTGACTTTC,CASRDTGSGANVLTF
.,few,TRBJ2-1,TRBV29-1,TGCAGCGTTGAAGGCGGGGCGATCTCCTACAATGAGCAGTTCTTC,CSVEGGAISYNEQFF
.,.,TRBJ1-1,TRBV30,TGTGCCTGGAGTCAGGACCTTGAAGCTTTCTTT,CAWSQDLEAFF
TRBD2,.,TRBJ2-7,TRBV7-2,TGTGCCAGCAGCCGGGGACTAGCGGGAGGCGAGCAGTACTTC,CASSRGLAGGEQYF
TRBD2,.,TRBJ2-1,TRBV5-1,TGCGCCAGCTCTGGGGGAGGGTACAATGAGCAGTTCTTC,CASSGGGYNEQFF
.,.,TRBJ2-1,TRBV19,TGTGCCAGTAGTATTACCGGGCCAGAAAAGGAGTTCTTC,CASSITGPEKEFF
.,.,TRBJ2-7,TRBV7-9,TGTGCCAGCAGCGCCGAATACGAGCAGTACTTC,CASSAEYEQYF
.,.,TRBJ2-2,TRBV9,TGTGCCAGCAGCGTAGCCCCCGGGGAGCTGTTTTTT,CASSVAPGELFF